The 24 T cell receptor beta chains below all came from one sample that was sequenced in a study of regulatory T cells in long-lasting Graves disease. Both iRepertoire HTBI primers and Arm-PCR of CDR3 regions were used to build the TCR beta libraries. MiXCR, run by TCRdb on the multiplex PCR reads, gives a single entry per CDR3 protein. The sample consists of around 250,000 distinct CDR3 sequences, over 20% of them appearing once. As to time point: newly diagnosed GD, antithyroid drugs for less than 3 months. Making the TCR library involved RNA that had been extracted from PBMCs. The sequencing here drew on peripheral blood mononuclear cells (PBMCs), taken at new diagnosis, from a patient treated with antithyroid drugs. Receptor source: a female donor with Graves disease.

This clonotype occurred a few times. This chain connects TRBV4-3 to TRBJ2-3, with 8 positions matching TRBD2. The CDR3 spans 16 residues. J was trimmed by 5 bases and V by 0 bases; bases with no gene match: 7. CDR1 LGHNA and CDR2 YSLEER come from the germline V gene. This chain's CDR3 is CASSQDSSRGGDTQYF. CDR3 nucleotides: TGCGCCAGCAGCCAAGATTCATCACGGGGGGGAGATACGCAGTATTTT.

In this sample, this clonotype turned up once. This rearrangement joins TRBV5-1 to TRBJ2-3; TRBD1 agrees at 7 bases. CDR1 and CDR2 (germline): SGHRS, YFSETQ. Germline trimming cut 4 bases from V and 0 bases from J; bases unmatched to any gene: 8. This CDR3 has 16 residues. The CDR3 protein is CASSQEQGTSTDTQYF. CDR3 coding DNA: TGCGCCAGCAGCCAAGAACAGGGGACAAGCACAGATACGCAGTATTTT.

Turning to this clonotype: A read error may be the cause here, since a much bigger clone is one base away. The J gene is TRBJ2-5, the V gene TRBV10-2; 15 bases agree with TRBD2. Judging by the DNA end, TRBJ2-1 fits better; the J call may be wrong. CDR3 size: 18 residues. Per germline, CDR1 WSHSY and CDR2 SAAADI. The CDR3 here is CAGSETGTSGGYYNEQFF. CDR3 nucleotide sequence: TGCGCCGGCAGTGAGACTGGGACTAGCGGGGGGTACTACAATGAGCAGTTCTTC.

In its sample, this clonotype was seen many times. CDR3 amino acids: CASSLARGAGYGYTF. CDR3 sequence (DNA): TGTGCCAGCAGTTTAGCGCGAGGGGCCGGCTATGGCTACACCTTC. V and J are TRBV12-3 or TRBV12-4 and TRBJ1-2; TRBD1 is a possible D gene (5 bases). The CDR3 is 15 amino acids. The V and J ends lost 0 bases and 4 bases respectively, with 12 bases between them.

V is TRBV28 and J is TRBJ2-5, with D perhaps matching TRBD2 (5 bases). This CDR3 spans 14 amino acids. Germline V lookup: CDR1 MDHEN, CDR2 SYDVKM. V was clipped by 6 bases and J by 5 bases, with 16 bases between them. CDR3 region: CASRPGGARETQYF. The DNA of the CDR3 is TGTGCCAGCAGGCCTGGAGGTGCAAGGGAGACCCAGTACTTC. Full variable domain (outside the CDR3, taken from reference TRBV28 and TRBJ2-5): DVKVTQSSRYLVKRTGEKVFLECVQDMDHENMFWYRQDPGLGLRLIYFSYDVKMKEKGDIPEGYSVSREKKERFSLILESASTNQTSMYLCASRPGGARETQYFGPGTRLLVL.

The rearrangement links TRBV12-3 or TRBV12-4 to TRBJ2-3; 8 nucleotides agree with TRBD1. V shed 4 bases and J 3 bases; nucleotides not matched to a gene: 12. This CDR3 comprises 17 residues. The CDR3 region is CASSWGTTGAGTDTQYF. In DNA, the CDR3 is TGTGCCAGCAGTTGGGGAACGACAGGGGCTGGTACAGATACGCAGTATTTT.

This clonotype has at least ten counts. The CDR3 DNA is TGTGCCAGCAGCGCAAACCCGGTGTGGGGAGATACGCAGTATTTT. Protein: CASSANPVWGDTQYF. The chain has TRBV11-2 and TRBJ2-3; the D is unclear. The germline gives CDR1 SGHAT, CDR2 FQNNGV. The V and J ends lost 5 bases and 5 bases respectively, with 17 bases between them. There are 15 residues in the CDR3.

This chain links TRBV24-1 with TRBJ2-1; 9 bases are a match to TRBD1. Germline trimming cut 8 bases from V and 9 bases from J; bases unmatched to any gene: 7. CDR3 size: 13 residues. Per the germline V gene, CDR1 is KGHDR and CDR2 is SFDVKD. The CDR3 loop is CATTDRGMGEQFF. In DNA, the CDR3 is TGTGCCACCACGGACAGGGGTATGGGTGAGCAGTTCTTC.

Points on this clonotype: The germline gene is not matched at one end of the junction; a read error may be the cause. The CDR3 sequence: CASSNQGYTEAFF. CDR3 coding DNA: TGTGCCAGCAGTAACCAGGGCTACACTGAAGCTTTCTTT. The gene calls are TRBV10-3 and TRBJ1-1; the D gene is possibly TRBD1 (5 bases). The CDR3 consists of 13 residues. CDR1 and CDR2 from the germline V gene are ENHRY and SYGVKD.

There are many counts of this clonotype. The chain links TRBV13 to TRBJ1-1; D not certain. Looked up from germline, CDR1 is PRHDT and CDR2 is FYEKMQ (reference sequence). The CDR3 consists of 16 residues. Trimming stripped 5 bases from V and 1 base from J, with 17 bases between. CDR3 sequence (DNA): TGTGCCAGCAGCCAGAGTCGCAGTGGGTGGAACACTGAAGCTTTCTTT. This codes for CASSQSRSGWNTEAFF.

As for this clonotype: Just one base apart from a much larger clone, this may be a read error. This chain links TRBV18 with TRBJ2-7, with a possible D match to TRBD2 (5 bases). The CDR3 has 13 amino acids. The V gene's germline CDR1 is KGHSH and CDR2 LQKENI. V lost 2 bases, J lost 5 bases, and 10 bases lay in between. As DNA, the CDR3 is TGTGCCAGCTCACCAATATTGGAGGACGAGCAGTACTTC. Its protein product is CASSPILEDEQYF.

Points on this clonotype: A read error is likely, as this CDR3 ends without the conserved phenylalanine or tryptophan. This chain joins TRBV11-2 and TRBJ2-1; D not certain. The better agreement between TRBJ2-5 and the DNA end casts doubt on the J call. There are 13 residues in the CDR3. CDR1 SGHAT and CDR2 FQNNGV come from the germline V gene. CDR3 DNA: TGTGCCAGCAGCCTTACGCTCCAAGAGACCCAGTACCTC. Protein: CASSLTLQETQYL.

In this sample, this clonotype turned up many times. The chain combines TRBV3-1 with TRBJ1-4; the D is unclear. CDR1 and CDR2 (germline): LGHDT, YNNKEL (reference sequence). V lost 8 bases and J lost 0, with 10 bases in between. The CDR3 is 14 amino acids. DNA for the CDR3: TGTGCCAGCCGCCGGGCGACAACTAATGAAAAACTGTTTTTT. It specifies CASRRATTNEKLFF.

This clonotype was detected ten times or more. CDR3 in amino acids: CSVEGGVSETQYF. The CDR3 DNA reads as TGCAGCGTTGAGGGTGGTGTGAGCGAGACCCAGTACTTC. The rearrangement joins TRBV29-1 to TRBJ2-7; no reliable D call. The DNA end is a closer match to TRBJ2-5, so the J assignment may be wrong. Per the germline V gene, CDR1 is SQVTM and CDR2 is ANQGSEA. The CDR3 covers 13 residues.

This clonotype was seen at least ten times. The rearrangement uses TRBV30 and TRBJ2-5, with 11 bases fitting TRBD2. The germline V gene encodes CDR1 GTSNPN and CDR2 SVGIG (reference sequence). Germline trimming cut 3 bases from V and 3 bases from J; bases unmatched to any gene: 6. The CDR3 extends over 15 amino acids. The CDR3 loop is CAWRAGLAVKETQYF. The CDR3 DNA reads as TGTGCCTGGAGAGCGGGACTAGCGGTGAAAGAGACCCAGTACTTC.

This clonotype has just a few counts. The chain couples TRBV28 to TRBJ1-3; D call uncertain. The CDR3 sequence is 14 residues long. Trimming took off 4 bases at V and 0 bases at J, with 7 bases between the two ends. Germline V gene lookup returns CDR1 MDHEN and CDR2 SYDVKM. The CDR3 sequence: CASSSAYSGNTIYF. CDR3 DNA sequence: TGTGCCAGCAGTTCCGCTTACTCTGGAAACACCATATATTTT.

There are many counts of this clonotype. This chain uses TRBV5-1 with TRBJ2-4, with a tentative D call TRBD1 (5 bases). This CDR3 has 14 amino acids. Looked up from germline, CDR1 is SGHRS and CDR2 is YFSETQ. Deletions cut 4 bases from V and 0 bases from J, with 8 bases between. This CDR3 reads CASSTGVAKNIQYF. CDR3 in DNA: TGCGCCAGCAGCACAGGAGTAGCCAAAAACATTCAGTACTTC.

This clonotype was counted at least ten times. This chain connects TRBV18 to TRBJ2-7, with D hard to call. CDR1 and CDR2 (germline): KGHSH, LQKENI. Deletions cut 3 bases from V and 1 base from J, with 10 bases between. The CDR3 spans 14 residues. CDR3 bases: TGTGCCAGCTCACCGGGCGACACATCCTACGAGCAGTACTTC. Translating gives CASSPGDTSYEQYF.

J is TRBJ2-1 and V is TRBV4-3; D is perhaps TRBD1 or TRBD2 (5 bases each). This CDR3 has 17 residues. Germline-derived CDR1 and CDR2 are LGHNA and YSLEER. Trimming stripped 2 bases from V and 12 bases from J, with 26 bases between. The CDR3 nucleotides read TGCGCCAGCAGCCAATCCACCGGGACGTCACATAGTGTAGGGCAGTTCTTC. This gives the protein CASSQSTGTSHSVGQFF.

As DNA, the CDR3 is TGTGCCAGCAGCCACGGGGGGACAGATACGCAGTATTTT. Protein sequence: CASSHGGTDTQYF. V and J are TRBV11-2 and TRBJ2-3; 7 bases fit TRBD2. The CDR3 contains 13 residues. Unmatched junction bases numbered 2, after V lost 5 bases and J lost 3 bases. Per the germline V gene, CDR1 is SGHAT and CDR2 is FQNNGV.

This clonotype has just a few counts. V gene TRBV11-2 combines with J gene TRBJ2-3; 9 bases match TRBD2. The CDR3 covers 16 residues. The V segment lost 3 bases and the J segment 2 bases; nucleotides outside the gene matches: 6. CDR1 SGHAT and CDR2 FQNNGV come from the germline V gene. The CDR3 nucleotides read TGTGCCAGCAGCTTCTTAGCGGGAGCCCACACAGATACGCAGTATTTT. It is translated as CASSFLAGAHTDTQYF.

In this sample, this clonotype turned up many times. The gene calls are TRBV20-1 and TRBJ2-7; D not resolved. CDR3 length: 14 residues. V lost 1 base and J 0 bases, leaving 10 bases between the germline ends. The germline gives CDR1 DFQATT, CDR2 SNEGSKA (reference sequence). CDR3 nucleotides: TGCAGTGCTAGAGGGGCAGTTAGCTCCTACGAGCAGTACTTC. The encoded protein is CSARGAVSSYEQYF.

The chain couples TRBV4-1 to TRBJ2-1; D is tentatively TRBD1 or TRBD2 (5 bases each). Trimming left V 0 bases short and J 9 bases short, with 9 bases between. Germline assignment: CDR1 MGHRA and CDR2 YSYEKL. The CDR3 is 13 residues long. The CDR3 coding sequence is TGCGCCAGCAGCCAAGATGAGGGGCTTGAGCAGTTCTTC. The encoded protein is CASSQDEGLEQFF.

This clonotype was counted many times. V and J are TRBV29-1 and TRBJ2-1; 14 bases match TRBD2. The CDR3 covers 17 residues. The germline gives CDR1 SQVTM, CDR2 ANQGSEA. V dropped 5 bases and J dropped 5; count of bases not matched to a gene: 11. The CDR3 bases are TGCAGCGTTCAACAACCTCCGGGACTAGCGGGAGACAATGAGCAGTTCTTC. Translated, it gives CSVQQPPGLAGDNEQFF.